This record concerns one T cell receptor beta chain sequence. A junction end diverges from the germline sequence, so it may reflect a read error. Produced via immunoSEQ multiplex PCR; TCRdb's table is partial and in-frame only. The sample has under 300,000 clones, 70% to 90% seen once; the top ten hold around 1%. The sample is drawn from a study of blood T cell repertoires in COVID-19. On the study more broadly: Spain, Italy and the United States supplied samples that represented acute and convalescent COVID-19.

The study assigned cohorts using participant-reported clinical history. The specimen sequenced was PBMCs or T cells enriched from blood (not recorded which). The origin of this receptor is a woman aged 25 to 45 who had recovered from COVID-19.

This chain's CDR3 is CASREARQGPSGNTIYF. CDR3 DNA: TGTGCCAGCAGAGAAGCTCGACAGGGCCCCTCTGGAAACACCATATATTTT. This sequence joins TRBV2 and TRBJ1-3; 7 positions match TRBD1. CDR1 and CDR2 from the germline V gene are SNHLY and FYNNEI. This CDR3 region has 17 residues.